The T cell receptor beta chain described here comes from a study of T cells in localized non-small cell lung cancer. Germline V gene lookup returns CDR1 MNHEY and CDR2 SVGAGI. This CDR3 region has 16 residues. V shed 0 bases and J shed 2 bases, with 13 bases lying between them. Notes on the study in general: Paired adjacent lung recovered a median roughly 54 of the top 100 tumor clones. Uninvolved adjacent lung showed the highest T cell clonality, exceeding tumor. There was an association of higher blood T cell density with longer overall survival.

This clone appeared a single time. Its specificity is not known. Method: immunoSEQ multiplex PCR; TCRdb's copy keeps in-frame clones and lacks some. The table shows approximately 45,000 clones, with about four fifths occurring only once. The source was peripheral blood mononuclear cells, collected before any cancer treatment. The clonotype was recovered from a man aged 35-75 years with stage III lung adenocarcinoma. V and J are TRBV6-5 and TRBJ2-5; possibly TRBD2 for D (6 bases). The CDR3 region has the DNA TGTGCCAGCAGTTACTCGATGGCGGGGTGGCAAGAGACCCAGTACTTC. Protein product: CASSYSMAGWQETQYF.